A selection of T cell receptor beta chains follows, all from one sample in a study of beta chain features in type 1 diabetes. Clones were sequenced by immunoSEQ multiplex PCR, and TCRdb holds only the in-frame ones, with some missing. The table shows under 200,000 clones, with about 8.1% occurring only once. The specimen sequenced was central memory CD4+ T cells from blood. The receptors shown here come from a man in his late teens or twenties in good health. Each CDR3 is given with its conserved first and last residue. D genes are given only for firm matches. Rows give clone size only sometimes, using once, few, many, or a class for an expanded clone.

V gene,J gene,D gene,clone size,CDR3 protein,CDR3 DNA
TRBV28,TRBJ2-4,NA,many,CASSLSLSRDIQYF,TGTGCCAGCAGCCTATCGCTCAGTCGGGACATTCAGTACTTC
TRBV5-4,TRBJ2-1,TRBD2,NA,CASSLVSGSKFRNEQFF,TGTGCCAGCAGCTTGGTGAGCGGGAGCAAGTTCCGTAATGAGCAGTTCTTC
TRBV4-2,TRBJ2-3,TRBD2,NA,CASSQEYTGGTLADTQYF,TGTGCCAGCAGCCAAGAATATACGGGAGGGACCTTGGCAGATACGCAGTATTTT
TRBV11-2,TRBJ2-7,TRBD2,NA,CASSLAPTSGDDEQYF,TGTGCCAGCAGCTTAGCGCCGACTAGCGGGGACGACGAGCAGTACTTC
TRBV7-2,TRBJ2-1,NA,NA,CASSYPWSSYNEQFF,TGTGCCAGCAGCTATCCATGGAGCTCCTACAATGAGCAGTTCTTC
TRBV29-1,TRBJ2-2,NA,few,CSVRRTTTTGELFF,TGCAGCGTCCGCCGGACTACCACCACCGGGGAGCTGTTTTTT
TRBV6-1,TRBJ1-2,NA,few,CASSEGHDNYGYTF,TGTGCCAGCAGTGAGGGACACGATAACTATGGCTACACCTTC
TRBV9,TRBJ1-3,NA,few,CASSLNSELLGNTIYF,TGTGCCAGCAGCCTAAACAGTGAACTCCTTGGAAACACCATATATTTT
TRBV19,TRBJ1-2,NA,NA,CASSIGEGAASGYTF,TGTGCCAGTAGTATAGGGGAGGGCGCGGCGAGTGGCTACACCTTC
TRBV5-4,TRBJ1-2,NA,few,CASSLRGNGYTF,TGTGCCAGCAGCTTGAGAGGGAATGGCTACACCTTC
TRBV29-1,TRBJ2-1,NA,many,CSVERGGQQFF,TGCAGCGTTGAACGGGGAGGTCAGCAGTTCTTC
TRBV7-2,TRBJ1-1,NA,few,CASSLGGLNTEAFF,TGTGCCAGCAGCTTAGGAGGCCTGAACACTGAAGCTTTCTTT
TRBV6-4,TRBJ2-1,NA,NA,CASSVEGGEGEFF,TGTGCCAGCAGTGTCGAGGGGGGGGAAGGGGAGTTCTTC
TRBV9,TRBJ2-3,NA,NA,CASSVRWSTDTQYF,TGTGCCAGCAGCGTTAGATGGAGCACAGATACGCAGTATTTT
TRBV20-1,TRBJ1-2,NA,few,CSAYGAVYTF,TGCAGTGCTTATGGAGCGGTTTACACCTTC
TRBV7-3,TRBJ2-2,NA,few,CASSLTLSTGELFF,TGTGCCAGCAGCTTAACACTGAGCACCGGGGAGCTGTTTTTT
TRBV5-4,TRBJ2-1,NA,NA,CASRTRSSYNEQFF,TGTGCCAGCAGAACTAGGAGCTCCTACAATGAGCAGTTCTTC
TRBV4-3,TRBJ2-3,NA,NA,CASSQGTVLSDTQYF,TGCGCCAGCAGCCAAGGGACAGTTCTTTCAGATACGCAGTATTTT
TRBV11-1,TRBJ1-3,NA,few,CASSKSTGSRGNTIYF,TGTGCCAGCAGTAAATCGACAGGATCAAGAGGAAACACCATATATTTT
TRBV7-2,TRBJ2-3,TRBD2,few,CASSSLAGDTQYF,TGTGCCAGCAGCTCACTAGCGGGAGATACGCAGTATTTT
TRBV7-2,TRBJ2-7,NA,NA,CASSSQFAQYF,TGTGCCAGCAGCTCGCAGTTCGCGCAGTACTTC
TRBV4-3,TRBJ1-1,NA,NA,CASSQLPGTKAFF,TGCGCCAGCAGCCAACTACCGGGAACCAAAGCTTTCTTT
TRBV11-1,TRBJ2-2,TRBD1,many,CASSPRDRVAGELFF,TGTGCCAGCAGCCCTAGAGACAGGGTGGCCGGGGAGCTGTTTTTT
TRBV10-3,TRBJ1-2,TRBD1,many,CAIRDREANYGYTF,TGTGCCATCAGGGACAGGGAAGCTAACTATGGCTACACCTTC
TRBV7-2,TRBJ1-6,TRBD1,NA,CASSNPTGVNSPLHF,TGTGCCAGCAGCAACCCGACAGGGGTAAATTCACCCCTCCACTTT
TRBV6-5,TRBJ2-3,TRBD1,few,CASSYSGQGAADTQYF,TGTGCCAGCAGTTACTCGGGACAGGGGGCCGCAGATACGCAGTATTTT